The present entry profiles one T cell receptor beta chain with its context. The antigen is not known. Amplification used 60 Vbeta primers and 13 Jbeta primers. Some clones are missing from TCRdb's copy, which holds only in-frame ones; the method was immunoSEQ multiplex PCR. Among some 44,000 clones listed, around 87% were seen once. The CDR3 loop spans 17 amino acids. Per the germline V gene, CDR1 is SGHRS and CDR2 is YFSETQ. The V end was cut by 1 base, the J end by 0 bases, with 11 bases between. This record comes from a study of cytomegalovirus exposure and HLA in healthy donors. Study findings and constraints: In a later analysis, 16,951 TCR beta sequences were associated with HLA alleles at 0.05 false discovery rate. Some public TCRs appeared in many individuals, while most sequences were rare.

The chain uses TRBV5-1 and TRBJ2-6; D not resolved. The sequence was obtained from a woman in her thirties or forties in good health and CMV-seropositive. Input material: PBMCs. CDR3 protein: CASSLMALNSGANVLTF. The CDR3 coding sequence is TGCGCCAGCAGCTTGATGGCCCTTAACTCTGGGGCCAACGTCCTGACTTTC.